The 8 T cell receptor beta chains presented below share a single source sample, sequenced in a study of STAT5B mutations in CD4+ large granular lymphocyte leukemia. Sequencing used immunoSEQ multiplex PCR; TCRdb keeps in-frame clones, though not all of them. The data hold 1,500 to 2,000 clones, with 75% to 80% observed a single time. Sequencing was carried out using PBMCs. The receptors derive from a woman in her 70s with CD4+ T-cell large granular lymphocyte leukemia.

The chain recombines TRBV30 with TRBJ2-5; D is perhaps TRBD2 (7 bases). Germline CDR1 GTSNPN, CDR2 SVGIG (reference sequence). Trimming pared 5 bases from V and 2 bases from J, leaving 18 bases between. This CDR3 has 15 residues. The CDR3 here is CAWSRDGGTQETQYF. In nucleotides, the CDR3 is TGTGCCTGGTCCCGGGACGGGGGGACACAAGAGACCCAGTACTTC.

This sequence joins TRBV5-8 and TRBJ2-1; D is unresolved. The V end lost 4 bases, the J end lost 0 bases, and 17 bases lay between the germline ends. CDR1 and CDR2 from the germline V gene are SGHTS and YDEGEE. There are 17 residues in the CDR3. CDR3: CASSRIPVISSYNEQFF. Written as DNA, the CDR3 is TGTGCCAGCAGCAGAATCCCAGTGATCTCCTCCTACAATGAGCAGTTCTTC.

The chain is built from TRBV7-2 and TRBJ1-1, with no clear D. Germline assignment: CDR1 SGHTA and CDR2 FQGNSA. V shed 5 bases and J shed 1 base, with 2 bases lying between them. The length of the CDR3 is 11 residues. CDR3 sequence reads: CASSQNTEAFF. In nucleotides, the CDR3 is TGTGCCAGCAGCCAGAACACTGAAGCTTTCTTT.

This clone was seen only a few times. The chain couples TRBV11-3 to TRBJ1-2; 9 bases align to TRBD1. The CDR3 totals 13 residues. V was clipped by 3 bases and J by 6 bases; unmatched bases: 2. Germline V CDR1 and CDR2: SGHNT, YENEEA. Here the CDR3 DNA reads TGTGCCAGCAGCTTGGACAGGGGCCATGGCTACACCTTC. Protein product: CASSLDRGHGYTF.

The V gene is TRBV5-5, the J gene TRBJ2-7; D remains unclear. Trimming pared 5 bases from V and 6 bases from J, leaving 21 bases between. This CDR3 has 15 amino acids. Per germline, CDR1 SGHKS and CDR2 YYEKEE (reference sequence). The CDR3 DNA reads as TGTGCCAGCAGGCCCACTTATGGTGGGGTGGGCGAGCAGTACTTC. As protein: CASRPTYGGVGEQYF.

This clone was picked up a small number of times. The V call is TRBV5-6, the J call TRBJ1-2, with TRBD1 matching 10 bases. V dropped 4 bases and J dropped 3; count of bases not matched to a gene: 6. The CDR3 spans 15 residues. Germline CDR1 and CDR2: SGHDT and YYEEEE. DNA for the CDR3: TGTGCCAGCAGCCCATGGACAGGGGGATACTATGGCTACACCTTC. Its translation: CASSPWTGGYYGYTF.

The CDR3 coding sequence is TGTGCCAGCAGCTTGCGACAGGGTATCGACGAGCAGTACTTC. It specifies CASSLRQGIDEQYF. The rearrangement links TRBV11-2 to TRBJ2-7, with TRBD1 matching 7 bases. CDR3 length: 14 amino acids. Germline-derived CDR1 and CDR2 are SGHAT and FQNNGV. The ends lost 3 bases at V and 5 bases at J; junction bases unmatched: 7.

In its sample, this clone was seen once. CDR3 sequence (DNA): TGTGCCAGCAGCAGGACTGGGCGGATCCACGAGCAGTACTTC. Encoded protein: CASSRTGRIHEQYF. The chain couples TRBV27 to TRBJ2-7, with D tentatively TRBD2 (5 bases). V was clipped by 6 bases and J by 5 bases, with 17 bases between them. CDR3 length: 14 residues. Germline V gene lookup returns CDR1 MNHEY and CDR2 SMNVEV (reference sequence).